This T cell receptor (beta chain) is drawn from a study of T cell repertoires in cytomegalovirus infection. General observations from the study: Identification of carriers of CMV plus the relevant HLA was achieved through cumulative public TCR beta family frequency. Clonotype analysis showed dominance of the ex vivo response by HLA-C-restricted CMV-specific TCR beta clonotypes.

The V gene lost 2 bases and the J gene lost 10 bases, with 18 bases spanning the gap. This CDR3 contains 14 residues. CDR1 is GTSNPN and CDR2 is SVGIG in the germline V gene (reference sequence). Regarding this clonotype: Antigen: not known.

One entry per CDR3 protein results from TCRdb running MiXCR on the reads. The sample yields a few hundred thousand distinct CDR3 sequences, about a quarter seen once. The chain uses TRBV30 and TRBJ2-1, with a weak D call TRBD2 (6 bases). The specimen sequenced was PBMCs. The clonotype originates from a human donor in good health (CMV status not recorded). Some clones in this sample may be carry-over from other donors' samples. The CDR3 loop is CAWSKGTPPMEQFF. The CDR3, as DNA: TGTGCCTGGAGTAAAGGGACTCCCCCCATGGAGCAGTTCTTC.